The source of this T cell receptor (beta chain) is a study of blood T cell repertoires in COVID-19 (dated by TCRdb to about 2020). Background for the entire study: Samples from collaborators originated in the United States, Italy and Spain and spanned both the acute and convalescent phases of COVID-19. Nearly every sample came with metadata listing a de-identified subject ID, COVID-19 status, age in years and sex. The samples were drawn from two sources: the first 160 participants of the ongoing ImmuneRACE study, and 1,200 or so subjects contributed by 6 global collaborators. HLA class I and class II types, where available, came from metadata supplied by the sample provider rather than from assay-based typing. The prospective study material was composed of cDNA or gDNA derived from T cells, B-cell-depleted T cells, or PBMCs. Deeply sampled blood TCRbeta repertoires from subjects exposed to, actively infected with, or recovered from COVID-19 were included in the dataset. The repertoires were released in a freely available public database intended as a resource for research on the immune response to SARS-CoV-2.

Participants in the prospective study were enrolled through a virtual design, were aged roughly 18 to 100 years, and lived in fewer than 30 United States geographic areas. Cohort assignment in the prospective study relied on participant-reported clinical history from a screening survey and a study questionnaire. ImmuneRACE Cohort 3 recovered participants were defined by two consecutive negative NP/OP PCR tests, healthcare professional clearance, or symptom resolution. Each participant in the prospective study had whole blood, serum and a nasopharyngeal or oropharyngeal swab collected by mobile phlebotomists. Participants in the prospective study had the option to provide additional blood draws and questionnaires over an approximately 2-month period. Before DNA extraction, prospective study blood samples were shipped either frozen or at room temperature. Paper-wide results and their limitations: Clinical and demographic metadata were provided uncurated, with the amount varying by source and participant.

Sequences LGHNA (CDR1) and YNFKEQ (CDR2) are obtained from the germline V gene. Taken from cysteine to phenylalanine, the CDR3 has 14 residues. Kept here is only the CDR3 DNA, which spans 42 bases and is read in frame from base 1. As to this clone: The antigen it binds to is not known. A junction boundary mismatches the germline segment, possibly from a read error.

TCRbeta CDR3 regions were amplified from genomic DNA using the immunoSEQ Assay, a bias-controlled multiplex PCR. The authors' pipeline ran thus. Within the assay, amplification of reference gene primers was used to estimate how many nucleated cells each sample contained. To quantify the absolute abundance of each unique TCRbeta CDR3 rearrangement, sequence reads were collapsed and filtered. Productive Simpson clonality was computed per sample as the square root of Simpson's diversity index over productive rearrangements. In TCRdb, the immuneACCESS table is reduced to in-frame sequences with V and J assigned. These tables do not hold every clone; where another copy was compared, an unresolved V gene accounts for under half, and the others remain unexplained. V and J calls and clone size are copied from that table; D and trimming were computed from the DNA. The sample contains 390,000 or so clones, around 87% of them found a single time. Roughly a tenth of the sample goes to the ten largest clones.

This sequence uses TRBV4-2 and TRBJ1-5; a tentative D call is TRBD1 (6 bases match). The TCR was taken from a woman aged 45-60 years who had recovered from COVID-19. The source material was PBMCs or T cells enriched from blood (not recorded which). This receptor carries the CDR3 CASTQPGHNQPQHF. The DNA sequence is as follows: TGTGCCAGCACCCAACCGGGACATAATCAGCCCCAGCATTTT.